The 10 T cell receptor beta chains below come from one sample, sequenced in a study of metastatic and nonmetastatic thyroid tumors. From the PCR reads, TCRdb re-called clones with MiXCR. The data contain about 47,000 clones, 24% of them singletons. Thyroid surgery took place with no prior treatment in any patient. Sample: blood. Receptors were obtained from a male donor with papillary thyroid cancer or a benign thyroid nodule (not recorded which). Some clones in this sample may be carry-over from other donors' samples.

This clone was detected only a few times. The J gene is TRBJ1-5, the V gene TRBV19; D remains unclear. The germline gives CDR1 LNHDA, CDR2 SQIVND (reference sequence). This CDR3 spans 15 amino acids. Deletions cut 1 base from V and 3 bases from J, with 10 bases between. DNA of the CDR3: TGTGCCAGTAGTATAGGCCAGGCGGCCAATCAGCCCCAGCATTTT. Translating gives CASSIGQAANQPQHF.

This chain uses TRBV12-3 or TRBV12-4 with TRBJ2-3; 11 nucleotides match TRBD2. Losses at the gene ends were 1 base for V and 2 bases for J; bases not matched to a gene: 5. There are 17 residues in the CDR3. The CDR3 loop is CASSLGGTSGLTDTQYF. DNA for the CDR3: TGTGCCAGCAGTTTAGGGGGGACTAGCGGACTCACAGATACGCAGTATTTT.

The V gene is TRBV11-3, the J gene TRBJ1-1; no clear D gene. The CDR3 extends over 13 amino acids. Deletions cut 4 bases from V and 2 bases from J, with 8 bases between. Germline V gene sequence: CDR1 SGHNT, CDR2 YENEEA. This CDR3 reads CASSWTGNTEAFF. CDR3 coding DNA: TGTGCCAGCAGCTGGACCGGTAACACTGAAGCTTTCTTT. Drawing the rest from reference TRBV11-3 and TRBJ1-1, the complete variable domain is EAGVVQSPRYKIIEKKQPVAFWCNPISGHNTLYWYLQNLGQGPELLIRYENEEAVDDSQLPKDRFSAERLKGVDSTLKIQPAELGDSAVYLCASSWTGNTEAFFGQGTRLTVV.

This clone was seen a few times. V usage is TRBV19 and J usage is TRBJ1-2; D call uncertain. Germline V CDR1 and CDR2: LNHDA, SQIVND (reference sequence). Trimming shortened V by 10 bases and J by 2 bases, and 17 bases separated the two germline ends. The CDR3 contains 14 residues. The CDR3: CATLTQRENYGYTF. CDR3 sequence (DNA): TGTGCCACCCTGACCCAGCGGGAGAACTATGGCTACACCTTC.

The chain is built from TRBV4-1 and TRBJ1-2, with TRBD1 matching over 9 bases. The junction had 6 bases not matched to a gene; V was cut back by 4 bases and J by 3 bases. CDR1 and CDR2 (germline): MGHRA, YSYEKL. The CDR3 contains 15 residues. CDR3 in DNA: TGCGCCAGCAGCCGAGGGACAGGGTCAGACTATGGCTACACCTTC. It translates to CASSRGTGSDYGYTF.

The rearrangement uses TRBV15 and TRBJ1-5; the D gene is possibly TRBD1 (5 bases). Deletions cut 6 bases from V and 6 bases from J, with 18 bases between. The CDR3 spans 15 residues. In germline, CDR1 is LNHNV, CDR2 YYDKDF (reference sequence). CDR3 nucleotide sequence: TGTGCCACCAGTAAAGCGGGACGGCCCAGTCAGCCCCAGCATTTT. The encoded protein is CATSKAGRPSQPQHF.

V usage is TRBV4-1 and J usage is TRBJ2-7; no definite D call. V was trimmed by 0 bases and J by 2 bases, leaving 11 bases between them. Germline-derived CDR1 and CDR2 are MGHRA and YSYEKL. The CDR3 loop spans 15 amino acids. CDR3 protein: CASSQELASTYEQYF. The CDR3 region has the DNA TGCGCCAGCAGCCAAGAGTTGGCCAGTACCTACGAGCAGTACTTC.

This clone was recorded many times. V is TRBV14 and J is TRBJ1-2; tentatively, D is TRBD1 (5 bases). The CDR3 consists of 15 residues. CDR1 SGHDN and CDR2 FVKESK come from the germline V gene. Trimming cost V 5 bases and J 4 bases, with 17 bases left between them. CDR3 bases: TGTGCCAGCAGCGACTTGGGGACCCCTAGCTATGGCTACACCTTC. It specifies CASSDLGTPSYGYTF.

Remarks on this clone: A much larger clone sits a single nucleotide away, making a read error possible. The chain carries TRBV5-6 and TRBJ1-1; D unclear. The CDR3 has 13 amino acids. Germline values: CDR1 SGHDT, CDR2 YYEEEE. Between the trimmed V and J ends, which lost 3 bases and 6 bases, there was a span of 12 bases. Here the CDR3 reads CASSWIGKAEAFF. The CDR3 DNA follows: TGTGCCAGCAGCTGGATAGGGAAGGCTGAAGCTTTCTTT.

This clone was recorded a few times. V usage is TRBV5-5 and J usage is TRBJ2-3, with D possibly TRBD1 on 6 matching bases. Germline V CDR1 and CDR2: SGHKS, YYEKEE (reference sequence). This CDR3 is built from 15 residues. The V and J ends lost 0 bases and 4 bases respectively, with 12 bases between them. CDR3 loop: CASSLDRAAADTQYF. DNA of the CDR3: TGTGCCAGCAGCTTGGACAGGGCTGCGGCAGATACGCAGTATTTT.